The rows below give T cell receptor beta chains drawn from one sample of a study of regulatory T cells in long-lasting Graves disease. TCRdb called the multiplex PCR reads again in MiXCR, with one record for every CDR3 protein. The sample comprises under 250,000 distinct CDR3 sequences, around 20% of which are singletons, and about 15% rests with the top ten. Sequences were derived from peripheral blood mononuclear cells (PBMCs), sampled at new diagnosis, from a patient treated with antithyroid drugs. Receptor source: a female donor with Graves disease. Both conserved end residues are part of each CDR3. Each record gives: clone size, V gene, CDR3 protein. Expanded clones get a size class; other rows say once, few or many, or leave the size out.

clone_size: many
v_call: TRBV12-3/TRBV12-4
cdr3_aa: CASSSRQDSGANVLTF

clone_size: many
v_call: TRBV18
cdr3_aa: CASSPQAYEQYF

clone_size: many
v_call: TRBV7-2
cdr3_aa: CASSSMGSTRVSPDTQYF

clone_size: many
v_call: TRBV7-3
cdr3_aa: CASSPTSNTEAFF

clone_size: many
v_call: TRBV20-1
cdr3_aa: CSAIRPEDEKLFF

clone_size: many
v_call: TRBV20-1
cdr3_aa: CSARQGSFFEQYF

clone_size: many
v_call: TRBV7-2
cdr3_aa: CASSPPGQGSTGELFF

clone_size: many
v_call: TRBV11-2
cdr3_aa: CASAKADTQYF

clone_size: many
v_call: TRBV30
cdr3_aa: CAWSYSGNTEAFF

clone_size: many
v_call: TRBV2
cdr3_aa: CASRKQGRETQYF

clone_size: many
v_call: TRBV10-2
cdr3_aa: CASRETGRYGYTF

clone_size: .
v_call: TRBV18
cdr3_aa: CASSPLETAEKLFF

clone_size: many
v_call: TRBV6-1
cdr3_aa: CASRAGQRHQPQHF